Each of the 15 T cell receptor beta chains below was sequenced from the same sample in a study of cytotoxic CD8 clonotypes in ibrutinib-treated CLL. Assay: immunoSEQ multiplex PCR; the TCRdb copy retains only in-frame clones and omits some. This table holds more than 45,000 clones, 75% to 90% found once. Sequencing was performed on PBMCs, taken after 24 months of ibrutinib treatment. These receptors were collected from a human donor with chronic lymphocytic leukemia.

V gene TRBV2 combines with J gene TRBJ2-5, with D unclear. CDR3 length: 14 residues. Germline values: CDR1 SNHLY, CDR2 FYNNEI. V dropped 2 bases and J dropped 5 bases, with 12 bases sitting between them. The DNA for the CDR3 is TGTGCCAGCAGTGAACACTTACTGCGGGAGACCCAGTACTTC. It translates to CASSEHLLRETQYF.

The genes are TRBV2 and TRBJ2-5, with unresolved D. V was cut by 4 bases and J by 2 bases, with 14 bases left in between. This CDR3 has 15 amino acids. Germline CDR1 is SNHLY and CDR2 is FYNNEI. CDR3 region: CASSVSPTMQETQYF. DNA for the CDR3: TGTGCCAGCAGTGTGTCCCCTACGATGCAAGAGACCCAGTACTTC.

This clone appeared a single time. V usage is TRBV4-2 and J usage is TRBJ1-2; possibly TRBD1 for D (6 bases). CDR3 length: 15 residues. V lost 2 bases, J lost 4 bases, and 14 bases lay in between. CDR1 LGHNA and CDR2 YNFKEQ come from the germline V gene. CDR3 in DNA: TGTGCCAGCAGCCAACAGACAGGAACCCCCTATGGCTACACCTTC. Its translation is CASSQQTGTPYGYTF.

The chain combines TRBV5-4 with TRBJ2-1, with 9 bases matching TRBD2. Trimming took 1 base from V and 5 from J; bases not matched to a gene: 4. CDR3 length equals 15 residues. Germline assignment: CDR1 SGHNT and CDR2 YYREEE (reference sequence). The CDR3: CASSLFSGSHNEQFF. The CDR3 bases are TGTGCCAGCAGCTTGTTTAGCGGGAGTCACAATGAGCAGTTCTTC.

This chain uses TRBV5-1 with TRBJ2-5; 10 bases fit TRBD2. The ends lost 0 bases at V and 5 bases at J; junction bases unmatched: 10. The germline gives CDR1 SGHRS, CDR2 YFSETQ. The CDR3 runs to 17 residues. The CDR3 is CASSLAGSSGSGETQYF. The CDR3 DNA reads TGCGCCAGCAGCTTGGCGGGGTCTAGCGGGAGTGGGGAGACCCAGTACTTC.

This sequence joins TRBV4-2 and TRBJ2-7, with 8 bases aligning to TRBD2. V was pared by 0 bases and J by 3 bases, with 7 bases of the junction left unmatched. Per the germline V gene, CDR1 is LGHNA and CDR2 is YNFKEQ. CDR3 length equals 16 residues. CDR3 protein: CASSQDASLAGYEQYF. CDR3 DNA: TGTGCCAGCAGCCAAGATGCGAGCCTAGCGGGCTACGAGCAGTACTTC.

This chain links TRBV7-3 with TRBJ1-2, with D possibly matching TRBD1 (5 bases). Germline lookup yields CDR1 SGHTA and CDR2 FQGTGA. V dropped 0 bases and J dropped 3 bases, with 11 bases sitting between them. This CDR3 has 15 residues. In nucleotides, the CDR3 is TGTGCCAGCAGCTTAACGGGGCCCGACTACTATGGCTACACCTTC. Translation gives CASSLTGPDYYGYTF.

The CDR3 protein is CASSPPRGGSETQYF. The CDR3 region has the DNA TGTGCCAGCTCACCACCAAGGGGTGGGTCAGAGACCCAGTACTTC. The rearrangement links TRBV18 to TRBJ2-5; perhaps TRBD1 as D (5 bases). Trimming shortened V by 0 bases and J by 4 bases, and 12 bases separated the two germline ends. Germline V CDR1 and CDR2: KGHSH, LQKENI. The CDR3 contains 15 residues.

The rearrangement joins TRBV25-1 to TRBJ2-2, with TRBD1 identical over 7 bases. V shed 3 bases, J shed 4 bases, and the junction held 11 bases outside the gene matches. Germline-derived CDR1 and CDR2 are MGHDK and SYGVNS. The CDR3 sequence is 17 residues long. In nucleotides, the CDR3 is TGTGCCAGCAGTGAGCTCGACACAGGGGTAAGCACCGGGGAGCTGTTTTTT. Protein sequence: CASSELDTGVSTGELFF.

The chain couples TRBV7-2 to TRBJ2-5, with D unresolved. This CDR3 contains 12 residues. The germline CDR1 and CDR2 sequences are SGHTA and FQGNSA. Trimming removed 2 bases from V and 5 bases from J, with 6 bases in between. The chain's CDR3 is CASSLNGETQYF. CDR3 bases: TGTGCCAGCAGCTTAAACGGGGAGACCCAGTACTTC.

The DNA of the CDR3 is TGTGCCGGACTAGCGGGGATTAATGAGCAGTTCTTC. Translation: CAGLAGINEQFF. The chain couples TRBV30 to TRBJ2-1; 12 bases map to TRBD2. V lost 8 bases to trimming and J lost 7 bases; unmatched junction nucleotides: 3. From germline, CDR1 is GTSNPN and CDR2 SVGIG (reference sequence). The CDR3 is made up of 12 amino acids.

The rearrangement joins TRBV7-3 to TRBJ2-3, with D uncertain. Per germline, CDR1 SGHTA and CDR2 FQGTGA. The V end was cut by 3 bases, the J end by 0 bases, with 7 bases between. The CDR3 extends over 14 amino acids. The CDR3 spells CASSFDRSTDTQYF. The DNA for the CDR3 is TGTGCCAGCAGCTTCGACCGAAGCACAGATACGCAGTATTTT. Complete variable domain (other parts from reference TRBV7-3 and TRBJ2-3): GAGVSQTPSNKVTEKGKYVELRCDPISGHTALYWYRQSLGQGPEFLIYFQGTGAADDSGLPNDRFFAVRPEGSVSTLKIQRTERGDSAVYLCASSFDRSTDTQYFGPGTRLTVL.

This clone turned up a few times. This rearrangement joins TRBV14 to TRBJ1-1; D gene ambiguous. Trimming took off 0 bases at V and 3 bases at J, with 11 bases between the two ends. The CDR3 runs to 15 residues. Germline loops: CDR1 SGHDN, CDR2 FVKESK. In DNA form, the CDR3 reads TGTGCCAGCAGCCAAGACCCCTACAGATACACTGAAGCTTTCTTT. It yields the protein CASSQDPYRYTEAFF. The entire variable domain, with the rest obtained from reference TRBV14 and TRBJ1-1, is as follows: EAGVTQFPSHSVIEKGQTVTLRCDPISGHDNLYWYRRVMGKEIKFLLHFVKESKQDESGMPNNRFLAERTGGTYSTLKVQPAELEDSGVYFCASSQDPYRYTEAFFGQGTRLTVV.

This clone was seen only once. The rearrangement joins TRBV29-1 to TRBJ2-7, with D possibly matching TRBD2 (6 bases). V was cut by 4 bases and J by 5 bases, with 15 bases left in between. This CDR3 spans 13 amino acids. Germline lookup yields CDR1 SQVTM and CDR2 ANQGSEA. Written as DNA, the CDR3 is TGCAGCGTTGGTTTGGGGGGTATCGACGAGCAGTACTTC. Its translation is CSVGLGGIDEQYF.

The genes are TRBV7-9 and TRBJ2-6; no clear D gene. CDR3 length: 15 residues. Germline values: CDR1 SEHNR, CDR2 FQNEAQ (reference sequence). Trimming cost V 5 bases and J 0 bases, with 8 bases left between them. CDR3 in amino acids: CASSPLSSGANVLTF. The DNA of the CDR3 is TGTGCCAGCAGCCCTCTTAGCTCTGGGGCCAACGTCCTGACTTTC. Full variable domain (outside the CDR3, taken from reference TRBV7-9 and TRBJ2-6): DTGVSQNPRHKITKRGQNVTFRCDPISEHNRLYWYRQTLGQGPEFLTYFQNEAQLEKSRLLSDRFSAERPKGSFSTLEIQRTEQGDSAMYLCASSPLSSGANVLTFGAGSRLTVL.